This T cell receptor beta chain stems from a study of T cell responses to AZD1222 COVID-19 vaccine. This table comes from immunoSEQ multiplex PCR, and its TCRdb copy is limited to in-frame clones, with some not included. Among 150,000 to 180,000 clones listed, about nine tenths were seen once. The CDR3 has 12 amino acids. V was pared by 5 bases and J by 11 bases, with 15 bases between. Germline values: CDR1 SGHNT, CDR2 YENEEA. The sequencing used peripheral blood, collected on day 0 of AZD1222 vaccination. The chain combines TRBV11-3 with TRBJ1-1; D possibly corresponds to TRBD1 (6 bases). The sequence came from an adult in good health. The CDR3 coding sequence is TGTGCCAGCAGCGTGGTAGACGGGGGCGCTTTCTTT. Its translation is CASSVVDGGAFF.